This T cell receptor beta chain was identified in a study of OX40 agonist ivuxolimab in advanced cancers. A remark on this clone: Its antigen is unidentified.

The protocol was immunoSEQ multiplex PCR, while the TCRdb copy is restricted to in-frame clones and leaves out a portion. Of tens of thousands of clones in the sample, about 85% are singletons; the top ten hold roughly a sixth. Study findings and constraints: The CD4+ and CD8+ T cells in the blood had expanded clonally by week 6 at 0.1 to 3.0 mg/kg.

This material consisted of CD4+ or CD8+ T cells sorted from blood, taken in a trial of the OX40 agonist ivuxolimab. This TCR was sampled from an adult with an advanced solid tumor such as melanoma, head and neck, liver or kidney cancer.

DNA for the CDR3: TGCGCCAGCAGCACCGGACTAGCGGGAGTTAATTTAGCGAAAGAGACCCAGTACTTC. Translating gives CASSTGLAGVNLAKETQYF. The chain recombines TRBV5-1 with TRBJ2-5; 13 bases agree with TRBD2. CDR3 length equals 19 residues. Germline lookup yields CDR1 SGHRS and CDR2 YFSETQ. V was clipped by 4 bases and J by 3 bases; unmatched bases: 15.